This passage covers 18 T cell receptor beta chains from one sample sequenced in a study of blood T cell repertoires in COVID-19. The repertoire was sequenced with immunoSEQ multiplex PCR; TCRdb's copy has only in-frame clones and lacks some. The table has about 200,000 clones, about 86% seen once; the top ten hold 3% to 4%. Sequences were obtained from PBMCs or T cells enriched from blood (not recorded which). The source is a woman between 40 and 55 years old with acute COVID-19.

There are a few counts of this clone. The chain employs TRBV15 and TRBJ1-1; D remains ambiguous. Per the germline V gene, CDR1 is LNHNV and CDR2 is YYDKDF (reference sequence). The V end lost 3 bases, the J end lost 1 base, and 9 bases lay between the germline ends. The CDR3 runs 14 residues. DNA of the CDR3: TGTGCCACCAGCAGCCCGGCAGGGAACACTGAAGCTTTCTTT. Translation gives CATSSPAGNTEAFF.

This sequence joins TRBV3-1 (or the pseudogene TRBV3-2) and TRBJ2-1; D unclear. The germline V gene encodes CDR1 LGHDT and CDR2 YNNKEL (reference sequence). The CDR3 runs 16 residues. V lost 1 base and J 5 bases, leaving 15 bases between the germline ends. CDR3 coding DNA: TGTGCCAGCAGCCAAGTTTCCGGCGGCAAGGACAATGAGCAGTTCTTC. Residues: CASSQVSGGKDNEQFF.

The chain couples TRBV9 to TRBJ2-1; tentatively, D is TRBD1 (6 bases). CDR1 is SGDLS and CDR2 is YYNGEE in the germline V gene. The CDR3 is made up of 15 amino acids. V gave up 5 bases and J gave up 3 bases, with 15 bases separating them. The CDR3 DNA follows: TGTGCCAGCAGTCTCACAGGGCGCGACTACAATGAGCAGTTCTTC. It yields the protein CASSLTGRDYNEQFF. Filled out from reference TRBV9 and TRBJ2-1, the complete variable domain reads DSGVTQTPKHLITATGQRVTLRCSPRSGDLSVYWYQQSLDQGLQFLIQYYNGEERAKGNILERFSAQQFPDLHSELNLSSLELGDSALYFCASSLTGRDYNEQFFGPGTRLTVL.

J is TRBJ1-2 and V is TRBV19; D is unclear. The CDR3 length is 14 residues. Trimming stripped 1 base from V and 8 bases from J, with 14 bases between. Germline CDR1 is LNHDA and CDR2 is SQIVND (reference sequence). This CDR3 is CASSIAHLAGGYTF. DNA of the CDR3: TGTGCCAGTAGTATAGCCCACCTTGCGGGCGGCTACACCTTC.

The chain recombines TRBV3-1 (or the pseudogene TRBV3-2) with TRBJ2-5; 8 bases are a match to TRBD2. The germline V gene has CDR1 LGHDT and CDR2 YNNKEL (reference sequence). V lost 0 bases and J lost 0; bases outside the gene matches: 6. The CDR3 consists of 17 residues. CDR3 nucleotides: TGTGCCAGCAGCCAAGAACGGGGGGGACCATACCAAGAGACCCAGTACTTC. Translated: CASSQERGGPYQETQYF.

The chain is built from TRBV27 and TRBJ2-7; 7 bases are shared with TRBD2. CDR3 length: 14 amino acids. CDR1 MNHEY and CDR2 SMNVEV come from the germline V gene (reference sequence). V shed 2 bases, J shed 3 bases, and the junction held 4 bases outside the gene matches. DNA for the CDR3: TGTGCCAGCAGTTTAGCGGGGGAAGACTACGAGCAGTACTTC. It yields the protein CASSLAGEDYEQYF.

The gene calls are TRBV28 and TRBJ1-5; D unresolved. The CDR3 runs 14 residues. V was trimmed by 2 bases and J by 3 bases, leaving 8 bases between them. CDR1 and CDR2 (germline): MDHEN, SYDVKM. The DNA of the CDR3 is TGTGCCAGCAGTTTAAGGGAGAACAATCAGCCCCAGCATTTT. Its translation is CASSLRENNQPQHF.

The genes are TRBV7-9 and TRBJ1-1; D not resolved. The V gene's germline CDR1 is SEHNR and CDR2 FQNEAQ (reference sequence). Trimming pared 4 bases from V and 11 bases from J, leaving 14 bases between. This CDR3 has 12 amino acids. CDR3 nucleotides: TGTGCCAGCAGCTCCCCTGACGTCGGGGCTTTCTTT. Translated: CASSSPDVGAFF. The entire variable domain, with the rest obtained from reference TRBV7-9 and TRBJ1-1, is as follows: DTGVSQNPRHKITKRGQNVTFRCDPISEHNRLYWYRQTLGQGPEFLTYFQNEAQLEKSRLLSDRFSAERPKGSFSTLEIQRTEQGDSAMYLCASSSPDVGAFFGQGTRLTVV.

The V gene is TRBV5-4, the J gene TRBJ2-1; 7 positions match TRBD2. V lost 4 bases, J lost 2 bases, and 9 bases stayed unmatched. This CDR3 has 16 amino acids. Germline V gene lookup returns CDR1 SGHNT and CDR2 YYREEE (reference sequence). The DNA of the CDR3 is TGTGCCAGCAGCCCCGCCCCTAGCGGACCCTACAATGAGCAGTTCTTC. It yields the protein CASSPAPSGPYNEQFF.

The genes are TRBV5-1 and TRBJ2-5, with 7 bases lining up with TRBD1. The germline V gene encodes CDR1 SGHRS and CDR2 YFSETQ. The CDR3 contains 16 residues. V gave up 4 bases and J gave up 4 bases; unmatched junction bases: 13. The CDR3 DNA reads TGCGCCAGCAGCCCCCAAGGGGGCGGTCTTCGAGAGACCCAGTACTTC. It specifies CASSPQGGGLRETQYF.

The chain uses TRBV6-2 or TRBV6-3 and TRBJ2-7, with D tentatively TRBD2 (6 bases). CDR1 MNHEY and CDR2 SVGEGT come from the germline V gene. CDR3 length equals 14 residues. V was cut by 5 bases and J by 2 bases, with 13 bases left in between. CDR3 loop: CASSPTRGPYEQYF. CDR3 sequence (DNA): TGTGCCAGCAGTCCCACGCGGGGTCCCTACGAGCAGTACTTC.

The chain employs TRBV11-3 and TRBJ1-2; D might be TRBD1 (5 bases). Trimming cost V 6 bases and J 3 bases, with 14 bases left between them. This CDR3 comprises 14 residues. Germline V gives CDR1 SGHNT, CDR2 YENEEA. CDR3 DNA: TGTGCCAGCAGTCCAGGGCTGGTTGACTATGGCTACACCTTC. Protein product: CASSPGLVDYGYTF.

This clone is a singleton in its sample. This CDR3 reads CASSPPEQTGDTEAFF. The CDR3 DNA reads TGTGCCAGCAGTCCCCCGGAACAGACGGGGGACACTGAAGCTTTCTTT. The chain combines TRBV28 with TRBJ1-1, with a weak D call TRBD1 (5 bases). The CDR3 sequence is 16 residues long. The germline V gene encodes CDR1 MDHEN and CDR2 SYDVKM. V lost 5 bases to trimming and J lost 3 bases, with 19 bases between them.

The genes are TRBV27 and TRBJ2-1, with 9 bases identical to TRBD2. CDR1 and CDR2 (germline): MNHEY, SMNVEV (reference sequence). After removal of 2 bases from V and 5 bases from J, the junction contained 7 bases not matched to a gene. The CDR3 is made up of 16 amino acids. CDR3 in DNA: TGTGCCAGCAGTTTAACCCCCGCGGGAGGGAACAATGAGCAGTTCTTC. This codes for CASSLTPAGGNNEQFF.

The chain links TRBV5-4 to TRBJ1-2; 8 bases align to TRBD1. Looked up from germline, CDR1 is SGHNT and CDR2 is YYREEE (reference sequence). Trimming cost V 4 bases and J 6 bases; bases outside gene matches: 11. This CDR3 is built from 15 residues. CDR3 in amino acids: CASSPDRDRYHGYTF. CDR3 DNA sequence: TGTGCCAGCAGCCCGGACAGGGACCGGTACCATGGCTACACCTTC.

V usage is TRBV28 and J usage is TRBJ2-1, with a weak D call TRBD2 (5 bases). Trimming took 3 bases from V and 6 from J, leaving 18 bases between them. The CDR3 is 16 amino acids. In germline, CDR1 is MDHEN, CDR2 SYDVKM. The CDR3 bases are TGTGCCAGCAGTTTCGTTCAAAGGCTAGCCTTCAATGAGCAGTTCTTC. It is translated as CASSFVQRLAFNEQFF.

The chain joins TRBV19 to TRBJ1-6; maybe TRBD1 (5 bases). The V end lost 5 bases, the J end lost 5 bases, and 13 bases lay between the germline ends. The V gene's germline CDR1 is LNHDA and CDR2 SQIVND (reference sequence). There are 15 residues in the CDR3. The CDR3 spells CASSSRDLNNSPLHF. The CDR3 DNA follows: TGTGCCAGTAGTTCCCGGGACTTAAATAATTCACCCCTCCACTTT.

V gene TRBV18 combines with J gene TRBJ1-1; TRBD1 matches at 9 bases. The germline V gene encodes CDR1 KGHSH and CDR2 LQKENI. This CDR3 is 16 amino acids long. The junction had 6 bases not matched to a gene; V was cut back by 4 bases and J by 0 bases. CDR3 sequence reads: CASSQDRGLMNTEAFF. The DNA of the CDR3 is TGTGCCAGCTCACAGGACAGGGGCCTAATGAACACTGAAGCTTTCTTT.